Detailed here is one TCR beta chain. Its antigen is undetermined. Sequenced by immunoSEQ multiplex PCR; TCRdb stores in-frame clones only, minus some. Of 150,000 or so clones listed, roughly 83% are singletons. This specimen comes from a study of cytomegalovirus exposure and HLA in healthy donors. For the study at large: Later, an analysis reported that the 95 to 150 validation repertoires had used the same platform as the roughly 650 first-cohort repertoires. Study results and caveats: The TCR clusters that emerged in the first cohort tended, a later analysis found, to co-occur in the approximately 110 validation repertoires. Associated with cytomegalovirus, according to the listing, were around 160 TCR beta chains.

The CDR3 has 16 residues. V dropped 7 bases and J dropped 4 bases, with 19 bases sitting between them. Germline loops: CDR1 SNHLY, CDR2 FYNNEI. The genes are TRBV2 and TRBJ2-2; no firm D call. The source of this sequence is a man aged 25-45 years in good health and CMV-seropositive. Source material: PBMCs. The CDR3 region is CASKAARSTGTGELFF. The CDR3 nucleotides are TGTGCCAGCAAGGCAGCGAGATCCACGGGCACCGGGGAGCTGTTTTTT.